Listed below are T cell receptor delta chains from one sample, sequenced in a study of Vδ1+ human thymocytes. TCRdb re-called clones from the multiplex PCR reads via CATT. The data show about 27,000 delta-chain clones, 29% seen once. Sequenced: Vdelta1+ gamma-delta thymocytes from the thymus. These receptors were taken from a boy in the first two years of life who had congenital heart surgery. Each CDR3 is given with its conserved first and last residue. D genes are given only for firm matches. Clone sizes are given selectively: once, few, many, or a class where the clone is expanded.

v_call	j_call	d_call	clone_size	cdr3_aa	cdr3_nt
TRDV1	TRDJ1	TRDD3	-	CALGEPDETLISWGIRVFKLIF	TGTGCTCTTGGGGAACCTGACGAAACACTGATCTCCTGGGGGATACGCGTATTTAAACTCATCTTT
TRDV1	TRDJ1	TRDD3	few	CALGTPKPLRGGSVKLIF	TGTGCTCTTGGGACCCCTAAACCATTACGAGGGGGATCCGTTAAACTCATCTTT
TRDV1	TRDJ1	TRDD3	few	CALGELRGARLHDPLVTGGYACTDKLIF	TGTGCTCTTGGAGAACTCAGAGGGGCCCGCCTCCATGATCCGCTGGTTACTGGGGGATACGCGTGCACCGATAAACTCATCTTT
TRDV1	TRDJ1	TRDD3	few	CALGEKFPTPTGGSVADKLIF	TGTGCTCTTGGGGAAAAGTTTCCTACTCCTACTGGGGGATCCGTCGCCGATAAACTCATCTTT
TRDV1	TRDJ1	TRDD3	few	CALGEGFTPSFEAGWITGGLGVTDKLIF	TGTGCTCTTGGGGAAGGGTTTACCCCTTCCTTTGAGGCCGGATGGATAACTGGGGGATTAGGGGTCACCGATAAACTCATCTTT
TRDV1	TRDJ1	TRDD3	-	CALGELGLRSLYWGIRPTDTDKLIF	TGTGCTCTTGGGGAACTGGGGTTACGCTCCCTGTACTGGGGGATACGTCCTACCGACACCGATAAACTCATCTTT
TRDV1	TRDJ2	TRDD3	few	CALGELAYLGDPLTAQLFF	TGTGCTCTTGGGGAACTTGCCTACCTGGGGGATCCCTTGACAGCACAACTCTTCTTT
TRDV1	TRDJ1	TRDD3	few	CALGWGACATTGGYAPTDKLIF	TGTGCTCTTGGGTGGGGTGCTTGTGCTACCACTGGGGGATACGCGCCTACCGATAAACTCATCTTT
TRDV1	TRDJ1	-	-	CALGEPECFPRLRPPSLGPGNTDKLIF	TGTGCTCTTGGGGAACCTGAGTGTTTTCCCCGCCTCCGGCCTCCTAGCCTGGGACCTGGGAACACCGATAAACTCATCTTT
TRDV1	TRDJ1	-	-	CALGGIPGDKLIF	TGTGCTCTTGGGGGAATTCCGGGCGATAAACTCATCTTT
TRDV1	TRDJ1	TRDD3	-	CALGERYSGISDKLIF	TGTGCTCTTGGGGAACGGTATTCGGGGATATCTGATAAACTCATCTTT
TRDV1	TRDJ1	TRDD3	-	CALGVGRGGYLYTDKLIF	TGTGCTCTTGGGGTGGGCCGTGGGGGATACTTGTACACCGATAAACTCATCTTT
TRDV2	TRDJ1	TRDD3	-	CACDTGCGIQSDKLIF	TGTGCCTGTGACACCGGCTGTGGGATACAGTCCGATAAACTCATCTTT
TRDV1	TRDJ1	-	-	CALGGGYSDKLIF	TGTGCTCTTGGGGGGGGTTACTCCGATAAACTCATCTTT
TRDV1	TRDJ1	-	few	CALGELGPFPTPHADKLIF	TGTGCTCTTGGGGAACTAGGCCCCTTCCCTACCCCACACGCCGATAAACTCATCTTT